Presented here are 30 T cell receptor beta chains from one specimen sequenced in a study of blood T cell repertoires in COVID-19. The method was immunoSEQ multiplex PCR; TCRdb's version includes in-frame clones alone and lacks a portion of them. This table has under 300,000 clones, 81% appearing once. Sequenced material: peripheral blood. These receptors were taken from a woman aged 60-75 years with active or convalescent COVID-19.

In the case of this clone: This same CDR3 is encoded by further DNA sequences in the sample. The chain recombines TRBV9 with TRBJ2-5; D perhaps matches TRBD1 (6 bases). Germline values: CDR1 SGDLS, CDR2 YYNGEE. CDR3 length equals 15 residues. V was shortened by 0 bases and J by 1 base, with 10 bases between the two germline ends. The CDR3 loop is CASSVGGGAQETQYF. The DNA for the CDR3 is TGTGCCAGCAGCGTAGGAGGGGGAGCCCAAGAGACCCAGTACTTC.

This clone has only one observation. The chain carries TRBV2 and TRBJ1-5; no definite D call. Germline V gene lookup returns CDR1 SNHLY and CDR2 FYNNEI. The CDR3 loop spans 13 amino acids. The V end lost 7 bases, the J end lost 5 bases, and 12 bases lay between the germline ends. CDR3 coding DNA: TGTGCCAGCAATAGTCGGGGTTATCAGCCCCAGCATTTT. Residues: CASNSRGYQPQHF.

The V and J genes are TRBV4-3 and TRBJ2-2; 11 nucleotides align to TRBD2. The trim removed 0 bases at V and 4 bases at J, leaving 4 bases unmatched. CDR3 length: 17 amino acids. Germline lookup yields CDR1 LGHNA and CDR2 YSLEER. This CDR3 is CASSQDTTSGGTGELFF. CDR3 DNA: TGCGCCAGCAGCCAAGATACAACTAGCGGGGGCACCGGGGAGCTGTTTTTT.

CDR3 nucleotide sequence: TGTGCCAGCAGCGATCGAAGCGGGGGCTCCTACAATGAGCAGTTCTTC. Protein sequence: CASSDRSGGSYNEQFF. The chain joins TRBV7-2 to TRBJ2-1; 8 bases are shared with TRBD2. CDR1 is SGHTA and CDR2 is FQGNSA in the germline V gene. The V segment lost 5 bases and the J segment 0 bases; nucleotides outside the gene matches: 6. This CDR3 is built from 16 residues.

This clone was counted many times. The V call is TRBV6-5, the J call TRBJ2-7; D gene ambiguous. This CDR3 is 14 amino acids long. Germline V gives CDR1 MNHEY, CDR2 SVGAGI. Trimming removed 6 bases at V and 2 bases at J, with 14 bases between. The CDR3 loop is CASRSPLVTYEQYF. The DNA for the CDR3 is TGTGCCAGCAGATCCCCATTAGTAACCTACGAGCAGTACTTC.

Only a few counts were recorded for this clone. The rearrangement links TRBV4-2 to TRBJ1-2; tentative D call: TRBD1 (6 bases). Deletions cut 5 bases from V and 8 bases from J, with 15 bases between. Germline values: CDR1 LGHNA, CDR2 YNFKEQ. The CDR3 is 13 residues long. CDR3 amino acids: CASSSPPGVGYTF. The CDR3 bases are TGTGCCAGCAGCTCGCCCCCAGGGGTGGGCTACACCTTC.

The rearrangement joins TRBV19 to TRBJ1-2; 9 nucleotides align to TRBD1. V was clipped by 10 bases and J by 7 bases; unmatched bases: 4. Looked up from germline, CDR1 is LNHDA and CDR2 is SQIVND (reference sequence). This CDR3 is built from 11 residues. CDR3 loop: CAIPTGGGYTF. The CDR3 bases are TGTGCCATTCCGACAGGGGGTGGCTACACCTTC.

The rearrangement uses TRBV4-3 and TRBJ2-3, with TRBD1 matching 9 bases. The V gene end was trimmed by 4 bases and the J gene end by 0 bases; junction bases not matched to a gene: 5. This CDR3 is 16 amino acids long. From germline, CDR1 is LGHNA and CDR2 YSLEER. The CDR3 DNA reads TGCGCCAGCAGCCGCCTTGGGACAGGGAGCACAGATACGCAGTATTTT. It specifies CASSRLGTGSTDTQYF.

As regards this clone: Sequence at one end of the junction differs from germline and may be a read error. The V call is TRBV10-3, the J call TRBJ2-7; a weak D match, TRBD1 (5 bases). The CDR3 runs to 12 residues. Germline V gene lookup returns CDR1 ENHRY and CDR2 SYGVKD. CDR3 nucleotides: TGTGCCATCAGTGAGTCGTGGACATCATGGAACTTC. Translated: CAISESWTSWNF.

The chain carries TRBV5-1 and TRBJ2-7; a possible D gene is TRBD1 (6 bases). This CDR3 region has 14 residues. Trimming took 6 bases from V and 6 from J, leaving 19 bases between them. Germline V lookup: CDR1 SGHRS, CDR2 YFSETQ. CDR3 sequence: CASISTTGGSEQYF. The DNA for the CDR3 is TGCGCCAGCATTTCCACGACAGGTGGGAGCGAGCAGTACTTC. Full variable domain (outside the CDR3, taken from reference TRBV5-1 and TRBJ2-7): KAGVTQTPRYLIKTRGQQVTLSCSPISGHRSVSWYQQTPGQGLQFLFEYFSETQRNKGNFPGRFSGRQFSNSRSEMNVSTLELGDSALYLCASISTTGGSEQYFGPGTRLTVT.

The rearrangement uses TRBV7-2 and TRBJ2-5; D might be TRBD1 (6 bases). The CDR3 is made up of 17 amino acids. Trimming took off 2 bases at V and 5 bases at J, with 21 bases between the two ends. CDR1 and CDR2 from the germline V gene are SGHTA and FQGNSA. CDR3 DNA sequence: TGTGCCAGCAGCTTAACTGTCCACCTGGCAGGGGCGGAGACCCAGTACTTC. Translated: CASSLTVHLAGAETQYF.

The chain employs TRBV5-1 and TRBJ2-3; 9 positions agree with TRBD2. V trimming: 3 bases; J trimming: 0 bases; junction bases outside the gene matches: 5. The CDR3 covers 16 residues. The germline V gene encodes CDR1 SGHRS and CDR2 YFSETQ. The CDR3 sequence is CASSSSGGTSTDTQYF. The DNA for the CDR3 is TGCGCCAGCAGCTCCAGCGGGGGGACTAGCACAGATACGCAGTATTTT.

This chain connects TRBV9 to TRBJ1-2; unclear D gene. Trimming took 3 bases from V and 8 from J, leaving 20 bases between them. CDR3 length: 15 residues. Germline lookup yields CDR1 SGDLS and CDR2 YYNGEE. The CDR3 loop is CASSGLGSTAGGYTF. The CDR3 DNA reads as TGTGCCAGCAGCGGCCTAGGGAGCACGGCGGGGGGCTACACCTTC.

The chain uses TRBV11-2 and TRBJ2-6, with 9 bases identical to TRBD1. The CDR3 has 17 residues. Trimming removed 2 bases from V and 1 base from J; junction bases left unmatched: 3. The germline V gene has CDR1 SGHAT and CDR2 FQNNGV. The CDR3 reads CASSLLTGGSGANVLTF. DNA for the CDR3: TGTGCCAGCAGCTTATTGACAGGGGGGTCTGGGGCCAACGTCCTGACTTTC.

The chain is built from TRBV18 and TRBJ1-2, with TRBD1 identical over 10 bases. The CDR3 is 15 amino acids. Germline loops: CDR1 KGHSH, CDR2 LQKENI. After removal of 3 bases from V and 7 bases from J, the junction contained 8 bases not matched to a gene. DNA of the CDR3: TGTGCCAGCTCACCTGGACAGGGGGAATTTTCTGGCTACACCTTC. Amino acids: CASSPGQGEFSGYTF.

The rearrangement links TRBV6-5 to TRBJ1-1, with TRBD1 as a possible D gene (5 bases). V was clipped by 6 bases and J by 1 base, with 15 bases between them. Germline V gives CDR1 MNHEY, CDR2 SVGAGI. The CDR3 length is 15 residues. In DNA form, the CDR3 reads TGTGCCAGCAGCTCCGCAGGGTCAGGGAACACTGAAGCTTTCTTT. This gives the protein CASSSAGSGNTEAFF.

The V call is TRBV7-8, the J call TRBJ2-5, with 8 positions matching TRBD1. CDR1 is SGHVS and CDR2 is FQNEAQ in the germline V gene. Trimming took 3 bases from V and 5 from J; bases not matched to a gene: 5. The CDR3 is 14 residues long. The CDR3 bases are TGTGCCAGCAGCTTGCCAGGGGGCTGGGAGACCCAGTACTTC. Encoded protein: CASSLPGGWETQYF.

The rearrangement uses TRBV6-5 and TRBJ1-6; D gene unclear. This CDR3 has 14 residues. The V and J ends lost 5 bases and 7 bases respectively, with 12 bases between them. Germline values: CDR1 MNHEY, CDR2 SVGAGI. CDR3 in DNA: TGTGCCAGCAGTCGGCAGCGGGAAAATTCACCCCTCCACTTT. Protein: CASSRQRENSPLHF.

This clone appeared a few times. The J gene is TRBJ2-2, the V gene TRBV11-2; TRBD1 agrees at 8 bases. The V gene end was trimmed by 5 bases and the J gene end by 8 bases; junction bases not matched to a gene: 7. This CDR3 spans 14 amino acids. CDR1 and CDR2 from the germline V gene are SGHAT and FQNNGV. CDR3 sequence reads: CASSQDRAAGELFF. The CDR3, as DNA: TGTGCCAGCAGCCAGGACAGGGCTGCGGGGGAGCTGTTTTTT. Based on the CDR3 plus reference TRBV11-2 and TRBJ2-2, the full variable domain is EAGVAQSPRYKIIEKRQSVAFWCNPISGHATLYWYQQILGQGPKLLIQFQNNGVVDDSQLPKDRFSAERLKGVDSTLKIQPAKLEDSAVYLCASSQDRAAGELFFGEGSRLTVL.

The chain couples TRBV19 to TRBJ1-3; 8 positions match TRBD1. The V gene's germline CDR1 is LNHDA and CDR2 SQIVND (reference sequence). V shed 4 bases and J 0 bases; nucleotides not matched to a gene: 2. This CDR3 spans 15 amino acids. The CDR3 spells CASSTDRGSGNTIYF. As DNA, the CDR3 is TGTGCCAGTAGTACAGACAGGGGCTCTGGAAACACCATATATTTT.

V and J are TRBV10-3 and TRBJ2-7; the D is unclear. The germline V gene encodes CDR1 ENHRY and CDR2 SYGVKD. V was pared by 0 bases and J by 3 bases, with 6 bases between. The CDR3 totals 13 residues. The CDR3 sequence is CAISESLVYEQYF. CDR3 bases: TGTGCCATCAGTGAGTCATTAGTCTACGAGCAGTACTTC.

This chain connects TRBV19 to TRBJ1-5, with a weak D call TRBD1 (5 bases). The V gene's germline CDR1 is LNHDA and CDR2 SQIVND (reference sequence). The length of the CDR3 is 15 residues. Trimming pared 7 bases from V and 0 bases from J, leaving 13 bases between. The chain's CDR3 is CASNPTAYSNQPQHF. DNA for the CDR3: TGTGCCAGTAATCCGACAGCGTATAGCAATCAGCCCCAGCATTTT.

The CDR3 sequence: CASSLARDQFF. For the CDR3, the DNA is TGTGCCAGCAGCTTAGCTCGGGATCAGTTCTTC. The genes are TRBV7-2 and TRBJ2-1; D might be TRBD2 (5 bases). Germline CDR1 and CDR2: SGHTA and FQGNSA. CDR3 length equals 11 residues. Trimming removed 0 bases from V and 13 bases from J, with 7 bases in between.

The rearrangement uses TRBV5-1 and TRBJ2-3; D may be TRBD1 (5 bases). The germline V gene has CDR1 SGHRS and CDR2 YFSETQ. V lost 2 bases and J 0 bases, leaving 10 bases between the germline ends. The CDR3 sequence is 15 residues long. The CDR3 region is CASSLSTASTDTQYF. CDR3 nucleotide sequence: TGCGCCAGCAGCTTATCGACAGCTAGCACAGATACGCAGTATTTT.

This rearrangement joins TRBV6-6 to TRBJ1-2; D may be TRBD1 (6 bases). Germline-derived CDR1 and CDR2 are MNHNY and SVGAGI (reference sequence). Trimming left V 0 bases short and J 9 bases short, with 17 bases between. There are 15 residues in the CDR3. Here the CDR3 reads CASSYSMLRTASYTF. The CDR3 DNA is TGTGCCAGCAGTTACTCGATGCTTCGGACAGCAAGCTACACCTTC.

The rearrangement joins TRBV5-8 to TRBJ2-3; TRBD2 agrees at 11 bases. The CDR3 has 18 residues. Losses at the gene ends were 1 base for V and 2 bases for J; bases not matched to a gene: 9. Germline loops: CDR1 SGHTS, CDR2 YDEGEE. The CDR3 loop is CASSLRLTSGGSTDTQYF. CDR3 in DNA: TGTGCCAGCAGCTTGAGGCTTACTAGCGGGGGATCCACAGATACGCAGTATTTT.

This chain connects TRBV19 to TRBJ1-1; TRBD1 aligns across 8 bases. Per germline, CDR1 LNHDA and CDR2 SQIVND (reference sequence). This CDR3 has 15 amino acids. J lost 0 bases, V lost 5 bases, and 5 bases had no gene match. The CDR3 DNA is TGTGCCAGTAGTCGGGACAGGTCAATGAACACTGAAGCTTTCTTT. Translation: CASSRDRSMNTEAFF.

A note on this clone: A junction end diverges from the germline sequence, so it may reflect a read error. This chain connects TRBV7-7 to TRBJ2-5; a possible D gene is TRBD2 (6 bases). Germline lookup yields CDR1 SSHAT and CDR2 FNYEAQ (reference sequence). The CDR3 runs 14 residues. This CDR3 is CASSYGTGQETQYF. The CDR3 bases are TGTGCTAGCAGCTACGGGACTGGCCAAGAGACCCAGTACTTC. Variable domain in full (rest from reference TRBV7-7 and TRBJ2-5): GAGVSQSPRYKVTKRGQDVTLRCDPISSHATLYWYQQALGQGPEFLTYFNYEAQPDKSGLPSDRFSAERPEGSISTLTIQRTEQRDSAMYRCASSYGTGQETQYFGPGTRLLVL.

Only a few counts were recorded for this clone. The rearrangement uses TRBV27 and TRBJ1-6, with a weak D call TRBD1 (5 bases). The CDR3 is 14 residues long. Germline CDR1 MNHEY, CDR2 SMNVEV (reference sequence). V was clipped by 2 bases and J by 9 bases, with 11 bases between them. The CDR3 coding sequence is TGTGCCAGCAGTTTAACACAGGCAGGTTCACCCCTCCACTTT. It is translated as CASSLTQAGSPLHF.

The rearrangement uses TRBV9 and TRBJ1-2; the D is unclear. The CDR3 is 14 amino acids. Trimming took off 0 bases at V and 4 bases at J, with 10 bases between the two ends. CDR1 SGDLS and CDR2 YYNGEE come from the germline V gene. CDR3 DNA sequence: TGTGCCAGCAGCGTAGCGGGTACCAGCTATGGCTACACCTTC. The encoded protein is CASSVAGTSYGYTF. The full variable domain, completed using reference TRBV9 and TRBJ1-2, is DSGVTQTPKHLITATGQRVTLRCSPRSGDLSVYWYQQSLDQGLQFLIQYYNGEERAKGNILERFSAQQFPDLHSELNLSSLELGDSALYFCASSVAGTSYGYTFGSGTRLTVV.